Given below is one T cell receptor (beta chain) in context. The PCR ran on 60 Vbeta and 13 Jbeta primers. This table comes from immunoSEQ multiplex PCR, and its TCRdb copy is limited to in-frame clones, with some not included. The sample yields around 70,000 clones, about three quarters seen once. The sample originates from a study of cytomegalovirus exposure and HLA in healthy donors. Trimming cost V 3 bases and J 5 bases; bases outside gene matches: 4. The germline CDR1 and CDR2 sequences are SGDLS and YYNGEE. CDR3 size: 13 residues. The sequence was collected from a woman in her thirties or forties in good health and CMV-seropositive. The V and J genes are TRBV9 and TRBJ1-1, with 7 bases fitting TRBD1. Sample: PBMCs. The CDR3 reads CASSARQGTEAFF. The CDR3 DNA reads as TGTGCCAGCAGCGCCCGACAGGGAACTGAAGCTTTCTTT.